Listed below are T cell receptor beta chains from one sample, sequenced in a study of radiotherapy plus CTLA-4 blockade in lung cancer. The assay was immunoSEQ multiplex PCR, and TCRdb's table has in-frame clones only and misses some. The sample has about 60,000 clones, 77% seen once; the top ten hold roughly 4%. The sample in question was peripheral blood, obtained from a patient treated with radiotherapy plus ipilimumab. These receptors were taken from a human donor with non-small cell lung cancer who had a partial response to radiotherapy plus ipilimumab. Each CDR3 is given with its conserved first and last residue. D genes are given only for firm matches. Only some rows state a clone size, as once, few, many or a class for expanded clones.

abundance	v_gene	j_gene	d_gene	len	CDR3nt	CDR3aa
few	TRBV19	TRBJ1-2	TRBD1	16	TGTGCCAGTAGTATAGATGGACAGGGAAAGAACTATGGCTACACCTTC	CASSIDGQGKNYGYTF
few	TRBV27	TRBJ2-7	TRBD2	13	TGTGCCAGCAGGTTCGGGGGGGGCTACGAGCAGTACTTC	CASRFGGGYEQYF
few	TRBV5-1	TRBJ2-1	.	12	TGCGCCAGCAGCCCGGCGGACAATGAGCAGTTCTTC	CASSPADNEQFF
.	TRBV27	TRBJ2-4	.	13	TGTGCCAGCAGTTTATCGGTCGGGGGCATTCAGTACTTC	CASSLSVGGIQYF
.	TRBV6-1	TRBJ2-7	TRBD1	16	TGTGCCAGCAGTGAATACGAGGGGGCAGGGACCTACGAGCAGTACTTC	CASSEYEGAGTYEQYF
.	TRBV7-6	TRBJ2-1	TRBD2	18	TGTGCCAGCACCGTGGGACTAGCGGGGGGTGGCTCCTACAATGAGCAGTTCTTC	CASTVGLAGGGSYNEQFF
.	TRBV4-2	TRBJ2-6	TRBD2	21	TGTGCCAGCAGCCAGAAGCTCAGACTAGCGGGGGTCCTCTCTGGGGCCAACGTCCTGACTTTC	CASSQKLRLAGVLSGANVLTF
.	TRBV18	TRBJ2-7	.	18	TGTGCCAGCTCCGCCTACCGGACAGCGGAGGAAAATTCCTACGAGCAGTACTTC	CASSAYRTAEENSYEQYF
.	TRBV5-1	TRBJ1-6	.	16	TGCGCCAGCAGCCCCACCACGGGAGCAAATAATTCACCCCTCCACTTT	CASSPTTGANNSPLHF
.	TRBV6-1	TRBJ2-1	.	13	TGTGCCAGCAGTGAAGCCAGGGATATGGCTGGGTTCTTC	CASSEARDMAGFF
.	TRBV6-1	TRBJ1-2	TRBD1	16	TGTGCCAGCAGTGAACAAACCCTGGGACAGCGATATGGCTACACCTTC	CASSEQTLGQRYGYTF
.	TRBV27	TRBJ2-1	.	15	TGTGCCAGCAGATCACAGGGTATCTCCTACAATGAGCAGTTCTTC	CASRSQGISYNEQFF
.	TRBV9	TRBJ2-7	.	14	TGTGCCAGCAGCGTAGATTTAGGGGGCTACGAGCAGTACTTC	CASSVDLGGYEQYF
.	TRBV5-1	TRBJ2-7	TRBD1	14	TGCGCCAGCAGCGCGGGACAGGGGGCGAGGGAGCAGTACTTC	CASSAGQGAREQYF
.	TRBV19	TRBJ1-2	.	12	TGTGCCAGTAGTGACGAATCGGGTGGCTACACCTTC	CASSDESGGYTF
.	TRBV19	TRBJ2-7	TRBD1	14	TGTGCCAGTAGTATGGGGACAGGGGGCTACGAGCAGTACTTC	CASSMGTGGYEQYF
.	TRBV5-4	TRBJ2-3	TRBD2	17	TGTGCCAGCAGCAGCACTAGCGGGGGCCGAAGCACAGATACGCAGTATTTT	CASSSTSGGRSTDTQYF
few	TRBV2	TRBJ2-7	TRBD2	17	TGTGCCAGCAGTGAACGGTGGCGGGGGGGCGGTTCGTACGAGCAGTACTTC	CASSERWRGGGSYEQYF
once	TRBV6-1	TRBJ2-3	.	16	TGTGCCAGCAGTGCGACCTTAGCGGTTAGCACAGATACGCAGTATTTT	CASSATLAVSTDTQYF
.	TRBV19	TRBJ1-2	.	14	TGTGCCACCAAAATCCCAGGGGACGGCTATGGCTACACCTTC	CATKIPGDGYGYTF
.	TRBV20-1	TRBJ2-7	.	11	TGCAGTGCTAGAGTGGGGCACGAGCAGTACTTC	CSARVGHEQYF
.	TRBV19	TRBJ2-6	TRBD2	16	TGTGCCAGTAGTATAGGGGGGGGATCTGGGGCCAACGTCCTGACTTTC	CASSIGGGSGANVLTF
.	TRBV7-9	TRBJ1-6	.	13	TGTGCCTCTAGGGGGAGTGAAGGTTCACCCCTCCACTTT	CASRGSEGSPLHF
few	TRBV5-6	TRBJ2-7	.	13	TGTGCCAGCAGCTTGTGGGGGGAAGACGAGCAGTACTTC	CASSLWGEDEQYF
.	TRBV28	TRBJ2-7	.	14	TGTGCCAGCAGAGGCGGTTCCTTCTCCTACGAGCAGTACTTC	CASRGGSFSYEQYF
.	TRBV29-1	TRBJ2-2	TRBD1	13	TGCAGCGCCCGACAGGGGGCGAACGGGGAGCTGTTTTTT	CSARQGANGELFF
.	TRBV5-1	TRBJ1-5	.	15	TGCGCCAGCAGCCTGACGGGACTCTACGATCAGCCCCAGCATTTT	CASSLTGLYDQPQHF
.	TRBV2	TRBJ2-7	.	13	TGTGCCAGCAGTGGGACAGACTCCTACGAGCAGTACTTC	CASSGTDSYEQYF
.	TRBV5-6	TRBJ2-7	TRBD1	15	TGTGCCAGCAGCTTCAACAGGGGCAGAGGCTACGAGCAGTACTTC	CASSFNRGRGYEQYF
.	TRBV19	TRBJ1-4	.	14	TGTGCCAGTAGTATAGTGGCCAATAATGAAAAACTGTTTTTT	CASSIVANNEKLFF
.	TRBV4-1	TRBJ2-3	TRBD2	17	TGCGCCAGCAGCCAGGTGGTTCTAGCGGGGGCTTCAGATACGCAGTATTTT	CASSQVVLAGASDTQYF
.	TRBV30	TRBJ2-7	TRBD1	14	TGTGCCTGGAGTGGACAGGGAACCCTCTACGAGCAGTACTTC	CAWSGQGTLYEQYF
once	TRBV10-3	TRBJ2-1	TRBD2	13	TGTGCCATCAGTTCACGGGGGGAGAATGAGCAGTTCTTC	CAISSRGENEQFF
few	TRBV29-1	TRBJ2-1	.	10	TGCAGCGTTGTTCGGGGGGAGCAGTTCTTC	CSVVRGEQFF
once	TRBV5-3	TRBJ2-5	TRBD2	17	TGTGCCAGAAGCTTGTATCGGGGGGGGCCCGCCCAAGAGACCCAGTACTTC	CARSLYRGGPAQETQYF
.	TRBV2	TRBJ2-7	.	16	TGTGCCAGCAGCGACCTGTTAGGAGGCAACTCCTACGAGCAGTACTTC	CASSDLLGGNSYEQYF